This TCR beta chain was captured in a study of cytomegalovirus exposure and HLA in healthy donors. The germline V gene encodes CDR1 PRHDT and CDR2 FYEKMQ (reference sequence). V was pared by 4 bases and J by 4 bases, with 10 bases of the junction left unmatched. CDR3 length equals 16 residues. Researchers ran the PCR with 60 Vbeta and 13 Jbeta primers. TCRdb keeps only in-frame clones here, not all; method: immunoSEQ multiplex PCR. This sample yields about 140,000 clones, of which over 60% are seen a single time; 6.5% belongs to the top ten. What was sequenced was PBMCs. The TCR sequence derives from a woman aged 55-70 years in good health and CMV-seronegative. The chain has TRBV13 and TRBJ2-1; TRBD2 agrees at 7 bases. CDR3 nucleotide sequence: TGTGCCAGCAGCTCCCAGGCGGGGGTCGATTACAATGAGCAGTTCTTC. Amino acid sequence: CASSSQAGVDYNEQFF.